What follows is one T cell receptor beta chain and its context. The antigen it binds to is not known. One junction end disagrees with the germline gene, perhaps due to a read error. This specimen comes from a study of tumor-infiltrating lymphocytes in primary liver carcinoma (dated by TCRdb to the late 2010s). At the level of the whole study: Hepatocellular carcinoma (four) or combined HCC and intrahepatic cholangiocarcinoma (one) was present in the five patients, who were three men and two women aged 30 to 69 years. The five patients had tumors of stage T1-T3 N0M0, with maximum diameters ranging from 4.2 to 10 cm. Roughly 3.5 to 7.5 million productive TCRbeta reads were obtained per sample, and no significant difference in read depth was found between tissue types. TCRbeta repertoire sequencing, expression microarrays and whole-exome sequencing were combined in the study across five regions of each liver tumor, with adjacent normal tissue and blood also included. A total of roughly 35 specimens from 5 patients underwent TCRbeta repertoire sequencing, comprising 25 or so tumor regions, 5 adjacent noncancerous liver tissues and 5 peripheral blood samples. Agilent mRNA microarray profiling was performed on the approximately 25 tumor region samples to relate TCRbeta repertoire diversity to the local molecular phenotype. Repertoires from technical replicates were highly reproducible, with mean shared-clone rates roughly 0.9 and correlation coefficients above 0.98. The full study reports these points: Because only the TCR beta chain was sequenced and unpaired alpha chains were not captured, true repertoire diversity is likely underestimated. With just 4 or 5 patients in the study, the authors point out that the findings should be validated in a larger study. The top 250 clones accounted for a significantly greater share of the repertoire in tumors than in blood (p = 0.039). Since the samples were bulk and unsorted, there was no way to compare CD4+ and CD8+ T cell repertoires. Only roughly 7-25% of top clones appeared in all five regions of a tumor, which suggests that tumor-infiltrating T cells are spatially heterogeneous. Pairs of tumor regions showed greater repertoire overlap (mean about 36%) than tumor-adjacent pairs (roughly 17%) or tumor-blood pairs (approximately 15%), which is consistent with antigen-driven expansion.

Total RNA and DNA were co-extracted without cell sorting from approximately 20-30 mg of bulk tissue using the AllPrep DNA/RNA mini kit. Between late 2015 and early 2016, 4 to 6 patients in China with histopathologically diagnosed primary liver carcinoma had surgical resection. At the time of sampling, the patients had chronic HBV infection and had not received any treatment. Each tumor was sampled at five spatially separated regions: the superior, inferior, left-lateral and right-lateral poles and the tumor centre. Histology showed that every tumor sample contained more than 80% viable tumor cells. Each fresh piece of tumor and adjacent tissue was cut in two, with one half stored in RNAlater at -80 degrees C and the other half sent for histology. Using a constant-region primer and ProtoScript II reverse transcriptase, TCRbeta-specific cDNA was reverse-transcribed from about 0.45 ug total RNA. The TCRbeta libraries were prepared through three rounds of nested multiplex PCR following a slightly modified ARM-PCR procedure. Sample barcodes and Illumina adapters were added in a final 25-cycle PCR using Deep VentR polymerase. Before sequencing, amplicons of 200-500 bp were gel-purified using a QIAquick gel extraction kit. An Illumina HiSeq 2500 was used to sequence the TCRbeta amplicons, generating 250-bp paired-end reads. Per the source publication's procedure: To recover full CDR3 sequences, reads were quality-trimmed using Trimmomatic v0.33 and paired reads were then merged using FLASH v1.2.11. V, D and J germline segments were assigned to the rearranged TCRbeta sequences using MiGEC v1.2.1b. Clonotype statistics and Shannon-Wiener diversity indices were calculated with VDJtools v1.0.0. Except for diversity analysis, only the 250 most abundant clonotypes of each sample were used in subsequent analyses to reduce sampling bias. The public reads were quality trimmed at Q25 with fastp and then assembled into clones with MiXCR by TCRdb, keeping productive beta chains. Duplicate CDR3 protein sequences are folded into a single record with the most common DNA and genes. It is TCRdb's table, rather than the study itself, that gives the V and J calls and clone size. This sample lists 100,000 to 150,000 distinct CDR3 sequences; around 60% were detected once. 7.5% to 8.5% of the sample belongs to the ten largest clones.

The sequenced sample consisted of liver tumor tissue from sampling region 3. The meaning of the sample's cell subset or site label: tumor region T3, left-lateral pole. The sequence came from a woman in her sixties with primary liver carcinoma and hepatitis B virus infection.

CDR3 protein: CANSLPGGGQYF. The nucleotide sequence reads as follows: TGTGCCAACAGCCTCCCCGGCGGGGGGCAGTATTTT. The chain is made from TRBV7-9 and TRBJ2-3; TRBD2 aligns with 7 central bases. For CDR1 and CDR2, the germline V gene (reference sequence) lists SEHNR and FQNEAQ. The CDR3, cysteine through phenylalanine, is 12 amino acids long. Kept here is only the CDR3 DNA, which spans 36 bases and is read in frame from base 1.